Listed below are T cell receptor beta chains from one sample, sequenced in a study of T-cell reconstitution after alpha-beta-depleted transplantation in children. MiXCR, applied by TCRdb to the PCR reads, yields one record per CDR3 protein. The repertoire holds about 900,000 distinct CDR3 sequences, with about 26% as singletons. Sequenced material: PBMCs, mostly from graft donor cells, taken 360 days after TCRalphabeta/CD19-depleted stem cell transplant. The receptors were gathered from a boy in the first two years of life who had a stem cell transplant for SCID, so the T cells may come from the graft donor. CDR3s include the opening cysteine and the closing phenylalanine or tryptophan. Each record gives: clone size, V gene, J gene, D gene, CDR3 protein, CDR3 DNA. The D gene is left open where the match is weak. Not every row has a clone size; where given, it reads once, few, many or a size class.

clone size: few
V gene: TRBV12-3/TRBV12-4
J gene: TRBJ1-5
D gene: TRBD1
CDR3 protein: CASSLAGDSLQPQHF
CDR3 DNA: TGTGCCAGCAGTTTAGCGGGGGACAGTCTCCAGCCCCAGCATTTT

clone size: -
V gene: TRBV9
J gene: TRBJ1-6
D gene: TRBD1
CDR3 protein: CASSVAGDSVYNSPLHF
CDR3 DNA: TGTGCCAGCAGCGTAGCTGGGGACAGTGTCTATAATTCACCCCTCCACTTT

clone size: many
V gene: TRBV27
J gene: TRBJ2-1
D gene: -
CDR3 protein: CATSPGYEQFF
CDR3 DNA: TGTGCCACCAGCCCAGGCTATGAGCAGTTCTTC

clone size: few
V gene: TRBV20-1
J gene: TRBJ2-1
D gene: TRBD2
CDR3 protein: CSAEGGLAGISSYNEQFF
CDR3 DNA: TGCAGTGCGGAAGGGGGACTAGCGGGGATTAGCTCCTACAATGAGCAGTTCTTC

clone size: -
V gene: TRBV12-3/TRBV12-4
J gene: TRBJ1-1
D gene: -
CDR3 protein: CASSFGEGEAFF
CDR3 DNA: TGTGCCAGCAGCTTCGGGGAGGGTGAAGCTTTCTTT

clone size: -
V gene: TRBV9
J gene: TRBJ2-7
D gene: -
CDR3 protein: CASSRGGAPYEQYF
CDR3 DNA: TGTGCCAGCAGCAGGGGGGGGGCCCCCTACGAGCAGTACTTC

clone size: -
V gene: TRBV7-9
J gene: TRBJ1-1
D gene: -
CDR3 protein: CASSQTGEPWAFF
CDR3 DNA: TGTGCCAGCAGCCAAACCGGGGAGCCTTGGGCTTTCTTT

clone size: -
V gene: TRBV20-1
J gene: TRBJ2-3
D gene: -
CDR3 protein: CSARPGAGTDTQYF
CDR3 DNA: TGCAGTGCTAGGCCTGGCGCTGGCACAGATACGCAGTATTTT

clone size: -
V gene: TRBV5-1
J gene: TRBJ2-1
D gene: -
CDR3 protein: CASSLRSRQLNEQFF
CDR3 DNA: TGCGCCAGCAGCCTTCGATCAAGACAGCTCAATGAGCAGTTCTTC

clone size: -
V gene: TRBV7-9
J gene: TRBJ1-2
D gene: TRBD1
CDR3 protein: CASSFDRGLDYGYTF
CDR3 DNA: TGTGCCAGCAGCTTTGACAGGGGGTTAGACTATGGCTACACCTTC

clone size: -
V gene: TRBV2
J gene: TRBJ2-3
D gene: -
CDR3 protein: CASSEVRRSTDTQYF
CDR3 DNA: TGTGCCAGCAGTGAGGTTCGGAGGAGCACAGATACGCAGTATTTT

clone size: -
V gene: TRBV5-1
J gene: TRBJ2-5
D gene: -
CDR3 protein: CASSLEGLQYF
CDR3 DNA: TGCGCCAGCAGCTTGGAAGGGCTCCAGTACTTC

clone size: few
V gene: TRBV6-5
J gene: TRBJ1-2
D gene: -
CDR3 protein: CASSYEGLNGYTF
CDR3 DNA: TGTGCCAGCAGTTACGAGGGTTTGAATGGCTACACCTTC

clone size: -
V gene: TRBV20-1
J gene: TRBJ1-1
D gene: TRBD1
CDR3 protein: CSACGTGPGAFF
CDR3 DNA: TGCAGTGCTTGTGGGACAGGCCCGGGGGCTTTCTTT

clone size: few
V gene: TRBV20-1
J gene: TRBJ2-3
D gene: TRBD1
CDR3 protein: CSAATGGTDTQYF
CDR3 DNA: TGCAGTGCCGCAACAGGGGGCACAGATACGCAGTATTTT

clone size: -
V gene: TRBV6-2/TRBV6-3
J gene: TRBJ2-5
D gene: TRBD2
CDR3 protein: CASTLAGGQKTQYF
CDR3 DNA: TGTGCCAGCACGTTAGCGGGGGGGCAGAAGACCCAGTACTTC

clone size: -
V gene: TRBV7-9
J gene: TRBJ2-3
D gene: TRBD2
CDR3 protein: CASSPRLAGPRDTQYF
CDR3 DNA: TGTGCCAGCAGCCCGAGACTAGCGGGCCCCAGGGATACGCAGTATTTT

clone size: -
V gene: TRBV24-1
J gene: TRBJ2-1
D gene: TRBD2
CDR3 protein: CATSDIGTSGLLYNEQFF
CDR3 DNA: TGTGCCACCAGTGACATAGGGACTAGCGGACTACTCTACAATGAGCAGTTCTTC

clone size: -
V gene: TRBV5-5
J gene: TRBJ2-7
D gene: -
CDR3 protein: CASSLQPQVIYEQYF
CDR3 DNA: TGTGCCAGCAGCTTGCAACCCCAGGTGATCTACGAGCAGTACTTC

clone size: -
V gene: TRBV5-1
J gene: TRBJ2-7
D gene: TRBD1
CDR3 protein: CASSPGQGGLYEQHF
CDR3 DNA: TGCGCCAGCAGCCCAGGACAGGGGGGCCTCTACGAGCAGCACTTC

clone size: -
V gene: TRBV11-2
J gene: TRBJ2-5
D gene: TRBD1
CDR3 protein: CASSASPGRGLDETQYF
CDR3 DNA: TGTGCCAGCAGCGCCAGCCCAGGCAGGGGGCTAGATGAGACCCAGTACTTC

clone size: many
V gene: TRBV5-1
J gene: TRBJ2-2
D gene: TRBD1
CDR3 protein: CASQDRATGELFF
CDR3 DNA: TGCGCCAGCCAGGACAGGGCCACCGGGGAGCTGTTTTTT

clone size: -
V gene: TRBV3-1
J gene: TRBJ2-7
D gene: -
CDR3 protein: CASSQDWRGGEQYF
CDR3 DNA: TGTGCCAGCAGCCAAGATTGGAGAGGGGGCGAGCAGTACTTC

clone size: -
V gene: TRBV29-1
J gene: TRBJ2-2
D gene: TRBD2
CDR3 protein: CSVREGTGELFF
CDR3 DNA: TGCAGCGTCAGGGAGGGCACCGGGGAGCTGTTTTTT

clone size: few
V gene: TRBV7-2
J gene: TRBJ2-5
D gene: -
CDR3 protein: CASSLDGVETQYF
CDR3 DNA: TGTGCCAGCAGCTTAGACGGGGTAGAGACCCAGTACTTC

clone size: few
V gene: TRBV19
J gene: TRBJ1-5
D gene: TRBD1
CDR3 protein: CARRTGRAWNQPQHF
CDR3 DNA: TGTGCCAGACGGACAGGGCGGGCGTGGAATCAGCCCCAGCATTTT

clone size: few
V gene: TRBV15
J gene: TRBJ1-5
D gene: -
CDR3 protein: CATSRAGYQPQHF
CDR3 DNA: TGTGCCACCAGCAGAGCCGGGTATCAGCCCCAGCATTTT

clone size: -
V gene: TRBV20-1
J gene: TRBJ2-7
D gene: TRBD2
CDR3 protein: CSAPRRGTYEQYF
CDR3 DNA: TGCAGTGCTCCGAGGCGGGGGACCTACGAGCAGTACTTC

clone size: once
V gene: TRBV29-1
J gene: TRBJ2-1
D gene: -
CDR3 protein: CSVGGQSNNEQFF
CDR3 DNA: TGCAGCGTTGGCGGACAGTCGAACAATGAGCAGTTCTTC

clone size: few
V gene: TRBV24-1
J gene: TRBJ2-7
D gene: -
CDR3 protein: CATSDFKTVPWEQYF
CDR3 DNA: TGTGCCACCAGTGATTTTAAGACTGTCCCTTGGGAGCAGTACTTC